This T cell receptor (beta chain) was documented in a study of control samples from healthy donors and cancer patients. CDR1 is SGDLS, CDR2 YYNGEE, per germline. This CDR3 is 15 amino acids long. Deletions cut 0 bases from V and 8 bases from J, with 14 bases between. Sequenced by immunoSEQ multiplex PCR; TCRdb stores in-frame clones only, minus some. The sample contains around 110,000 clones, more than 75% of which appear only once. The sequenced sample was blood. The gene calls are TRBV9 and TRBJ1-4; TRBD1 might be the D (5 bases). This sequence originates from a woman aged 70-85 years in good health. DNA for the CDR3: TGTGCCAGCAGCGTAGCGGGCAGGGCAGGCGAAAAACTGTTTTTT. It yields the protein CASSVAGRAGEKLFF.